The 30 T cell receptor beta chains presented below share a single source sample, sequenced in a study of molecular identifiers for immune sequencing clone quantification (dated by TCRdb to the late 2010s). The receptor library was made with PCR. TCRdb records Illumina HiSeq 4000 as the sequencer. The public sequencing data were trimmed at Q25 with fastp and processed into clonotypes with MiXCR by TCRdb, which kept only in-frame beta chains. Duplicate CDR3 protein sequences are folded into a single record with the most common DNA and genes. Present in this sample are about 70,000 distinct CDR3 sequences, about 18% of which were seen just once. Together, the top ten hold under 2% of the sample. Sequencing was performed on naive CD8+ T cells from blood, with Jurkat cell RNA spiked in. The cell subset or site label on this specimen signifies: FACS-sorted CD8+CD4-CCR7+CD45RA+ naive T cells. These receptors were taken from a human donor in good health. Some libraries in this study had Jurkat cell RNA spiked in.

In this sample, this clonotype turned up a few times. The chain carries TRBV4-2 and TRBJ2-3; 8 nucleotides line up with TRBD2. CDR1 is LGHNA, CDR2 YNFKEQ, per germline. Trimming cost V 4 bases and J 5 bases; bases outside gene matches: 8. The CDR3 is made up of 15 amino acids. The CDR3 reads CASSRDRLARDTQYF. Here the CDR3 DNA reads TGTGCCAGCAGCCGAGATAGACTAGCGAGAGATACGCAGTATTTT.

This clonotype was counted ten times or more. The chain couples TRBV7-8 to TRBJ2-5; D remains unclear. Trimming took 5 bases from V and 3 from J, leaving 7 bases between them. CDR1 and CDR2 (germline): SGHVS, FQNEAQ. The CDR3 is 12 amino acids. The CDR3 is CASSPRKETQYF. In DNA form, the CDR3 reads TGTGCCAGCAGCCCGCGCAAAGAGACCCAGTACTTC.

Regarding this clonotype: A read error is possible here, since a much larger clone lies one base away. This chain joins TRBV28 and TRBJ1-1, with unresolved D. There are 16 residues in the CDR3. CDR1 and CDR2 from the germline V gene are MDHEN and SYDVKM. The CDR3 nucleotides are TGTGCCAGCGGTTTAGGCTACAGCACTTGGAACACTGAAGCTTTCTTT. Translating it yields CASGLGYSTWNTEAFF.

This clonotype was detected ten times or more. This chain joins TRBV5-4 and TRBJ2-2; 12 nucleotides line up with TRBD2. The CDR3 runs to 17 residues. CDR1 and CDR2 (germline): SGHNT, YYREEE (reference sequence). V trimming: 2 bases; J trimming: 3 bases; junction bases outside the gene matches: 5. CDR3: CASSFRTSGIYTGELFF. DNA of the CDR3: TGTGCCAGCAGCTTTCGGACTAGCGGGATCTACACCGGGGAGCTGTTTTTT.

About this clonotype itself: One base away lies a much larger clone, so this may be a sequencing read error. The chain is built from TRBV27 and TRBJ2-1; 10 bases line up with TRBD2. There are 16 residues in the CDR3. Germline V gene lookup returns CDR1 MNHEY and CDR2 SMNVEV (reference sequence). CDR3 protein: CVSRRPGLALYNEQFF. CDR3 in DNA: TGTGTCAGCAGACGCCCGGGACTAGCGTTGTACAATGAGCAGTTCTTC.

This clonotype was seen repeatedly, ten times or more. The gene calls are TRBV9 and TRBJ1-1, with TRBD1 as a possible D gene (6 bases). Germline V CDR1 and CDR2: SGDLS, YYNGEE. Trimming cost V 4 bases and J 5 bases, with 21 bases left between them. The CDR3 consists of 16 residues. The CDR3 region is CASSTRTAAVETEAFF. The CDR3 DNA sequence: TGTGCCAGCAGCACCCGGACAGCCGCCGTAGAAACTGAAGCTTTCTTT.

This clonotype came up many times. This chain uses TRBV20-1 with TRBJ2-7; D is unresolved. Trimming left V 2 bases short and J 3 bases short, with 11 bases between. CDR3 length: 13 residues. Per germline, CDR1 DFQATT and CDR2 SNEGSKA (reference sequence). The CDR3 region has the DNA TGCAGTGCTAGAATACCAGACCGCTACGAGCAGTACTTC. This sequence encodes CSARIPDRYEQYF.

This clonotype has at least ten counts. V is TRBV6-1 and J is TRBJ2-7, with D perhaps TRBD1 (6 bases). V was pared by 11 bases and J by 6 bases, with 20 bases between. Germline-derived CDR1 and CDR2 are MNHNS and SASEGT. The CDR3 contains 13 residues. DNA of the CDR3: TGTGCCGGACTGGGGGATCAGGGGTTCGAGCAGTACTTC. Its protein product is CAGLGDQGFEQYF.

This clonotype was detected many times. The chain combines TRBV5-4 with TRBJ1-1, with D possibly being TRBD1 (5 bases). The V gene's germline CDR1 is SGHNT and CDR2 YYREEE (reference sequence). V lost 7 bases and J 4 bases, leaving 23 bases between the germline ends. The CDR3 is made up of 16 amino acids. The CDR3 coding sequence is TGTGCCAGCTACATTAGGGCAGGGCCCCCAGGCACTGAAGCTTTCTTT. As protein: CASYIRAGPPGTEAFF.

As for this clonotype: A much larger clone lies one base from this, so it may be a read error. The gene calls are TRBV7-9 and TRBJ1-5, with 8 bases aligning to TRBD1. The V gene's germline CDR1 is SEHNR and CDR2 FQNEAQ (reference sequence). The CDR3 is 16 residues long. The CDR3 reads CAGSLGTGDSNQPQHF. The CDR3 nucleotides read TGTGCCGGCAGCTTGGGGACAGGCGATAGCAATCAGCCCCAGCATTTT. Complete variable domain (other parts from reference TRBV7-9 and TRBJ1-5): DTGVSQNPRHKITKRGQNVTFRCDPISEHNRLYWYRQTLGQGPEFLTYFQNEAQLEKSRLLSDRFSAERPKGSFSTLEIQRTEQGDSAMYLCAGSLGTGDSNQPQHFGDGTRLSIL.

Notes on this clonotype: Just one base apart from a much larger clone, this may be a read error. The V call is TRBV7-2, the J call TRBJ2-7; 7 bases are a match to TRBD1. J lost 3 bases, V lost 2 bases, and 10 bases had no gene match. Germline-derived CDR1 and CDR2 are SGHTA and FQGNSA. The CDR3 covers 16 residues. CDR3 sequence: CASSLWSNRGYYEQYF. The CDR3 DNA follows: TGTGCCAGCAGCTTATGGTCGAACAGGGGCTACTACGAGCAGTACTTC.

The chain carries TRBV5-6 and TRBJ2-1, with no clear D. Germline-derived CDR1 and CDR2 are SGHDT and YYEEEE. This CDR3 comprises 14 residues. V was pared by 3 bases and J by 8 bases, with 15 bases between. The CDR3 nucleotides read TGTGCCAGCAGCTGGGGTTTTACAAGCCATGAGCAGTTCTTC. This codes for CASSWGFTSHEQFF. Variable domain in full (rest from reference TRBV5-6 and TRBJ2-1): DAGVTQSPTHLIKTRGQQVTLRCSPKSGHDTVSWYQQALGQGPQFIFQYYEEEERQRGNFPDRFSGHQFPNYSSELNVNALLLGDSALYLCASSWGFTSHEQFFGPGTRLTVL.

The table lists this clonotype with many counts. CDR3 nucleotide sequence: TGTGCCAGCAGTTTAGGGACTAGCGGGACCTCAGATACGCAGTATTTT. Amino acids: CASSLGTSGTSDTQYF. The rearrangement joins TRBV27 to TRBJ2-3; TRBD2 agrees at 13 bases. CDR1 is MNHEY and CDR2 is SMNVEV in the germline V gene (reference sequence). The V and J ends lost 2 bases and 4 bases, in that order; junction bases with no gene match: 3. The CDR3 covers 16 residues.

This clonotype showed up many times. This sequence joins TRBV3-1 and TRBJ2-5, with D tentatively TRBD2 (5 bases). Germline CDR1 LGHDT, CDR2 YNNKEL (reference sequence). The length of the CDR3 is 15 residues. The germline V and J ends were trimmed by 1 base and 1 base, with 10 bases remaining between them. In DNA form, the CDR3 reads TGTGCCAGCAGCCAAGGATTTGCGGGCCAAGAGACCCAGTACTTC. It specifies CASSQGFAGQETQYF.

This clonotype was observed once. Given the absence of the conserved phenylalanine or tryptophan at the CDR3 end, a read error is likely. CDR3 loop: CASSSTRTETMGTQYL. The CDR3 DNA sequence: TGTGCCAGCAGCTCTACCCGGACCGAAACGATGGGGACCCAGTACCTC. The rearrangement uses TRBV7-8 and TRBJ2-5; D not certain. CDR1 is SGHVS, CDR2 FQNEAQ, per germline. V was clipped by 4 bases and J by 7 bases, with 22 bases between them. This CDR3 has 16 residues.

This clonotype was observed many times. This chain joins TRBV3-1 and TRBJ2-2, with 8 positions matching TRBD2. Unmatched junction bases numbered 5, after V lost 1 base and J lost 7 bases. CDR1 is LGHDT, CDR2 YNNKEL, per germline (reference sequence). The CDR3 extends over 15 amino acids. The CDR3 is CASSQAKRGNGELFF. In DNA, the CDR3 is TGTGCCAGCAGCCAAGCGAAGCGGGGGAACGGGGAGCTGTTTTTT. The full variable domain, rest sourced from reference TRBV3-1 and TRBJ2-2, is DTAVSQTPKYLVTQMGNDKSIKCEQNLGHDTMYWYKQDSKKFLKIMFSYNNKELIINETVPNRFSPKSPDKAHLNLHINSLELGDSAVYFCASSQAKRGNGELFFGEGSRLTVL.

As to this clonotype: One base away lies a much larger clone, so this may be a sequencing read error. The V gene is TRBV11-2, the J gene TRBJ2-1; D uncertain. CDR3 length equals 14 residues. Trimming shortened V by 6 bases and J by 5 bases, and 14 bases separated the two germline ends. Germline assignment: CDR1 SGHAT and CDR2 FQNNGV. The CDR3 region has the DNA TGTGCCAGCAGTGTTATAACTGGTAACAATGAGCAGTTCTTC. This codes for CASSVITGNNEQFF.

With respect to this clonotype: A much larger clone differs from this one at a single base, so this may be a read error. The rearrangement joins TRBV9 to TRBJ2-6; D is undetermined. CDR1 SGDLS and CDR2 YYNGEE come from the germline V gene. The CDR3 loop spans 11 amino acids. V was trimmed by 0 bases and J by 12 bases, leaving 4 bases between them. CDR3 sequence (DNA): TGTGCCAGCAGCGTAGACAGCGTCCTGACTTTC. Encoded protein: CASSVDSVLTF.

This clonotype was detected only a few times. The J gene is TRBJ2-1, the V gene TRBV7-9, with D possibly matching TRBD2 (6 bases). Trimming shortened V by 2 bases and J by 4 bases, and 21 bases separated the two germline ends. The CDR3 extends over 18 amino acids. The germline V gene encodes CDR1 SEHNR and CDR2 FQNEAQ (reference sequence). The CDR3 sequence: CASSLMSRDSGLYNEQFF. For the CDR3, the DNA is TGTGCCAGCAGCTTAATGTCGAGGGACTCCGGCCTGTACAATGAGCAGTTCTTC.

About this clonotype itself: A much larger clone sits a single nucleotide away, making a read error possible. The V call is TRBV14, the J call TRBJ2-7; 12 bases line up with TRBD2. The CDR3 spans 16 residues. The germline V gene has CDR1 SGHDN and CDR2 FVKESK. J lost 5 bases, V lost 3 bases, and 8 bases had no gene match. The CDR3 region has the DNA TGTGCCAGCAGCCACTCTAGCGGGGGGGCCAGCGACGAGCAGTACTTC. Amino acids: CASSHSSGGASDEQYF.

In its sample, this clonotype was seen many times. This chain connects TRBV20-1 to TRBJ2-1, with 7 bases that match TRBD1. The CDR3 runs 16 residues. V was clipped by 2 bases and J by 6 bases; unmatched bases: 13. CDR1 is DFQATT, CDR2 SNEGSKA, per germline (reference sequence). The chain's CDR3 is CSARSGTGTVINEQFF. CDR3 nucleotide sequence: TGCAGTGCTAGATCGGGGACCGGGACAGTGATCAATGAGCAGTTCTTC.

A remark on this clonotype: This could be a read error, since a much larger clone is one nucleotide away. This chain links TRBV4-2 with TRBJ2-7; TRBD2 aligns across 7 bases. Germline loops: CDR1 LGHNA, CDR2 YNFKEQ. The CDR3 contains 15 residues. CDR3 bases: TGTGCCAGCAGCCAAGAAGCGGGAAAACCCTACGGGCAGTACTTC. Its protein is CASSQEAGKPYGQYF.

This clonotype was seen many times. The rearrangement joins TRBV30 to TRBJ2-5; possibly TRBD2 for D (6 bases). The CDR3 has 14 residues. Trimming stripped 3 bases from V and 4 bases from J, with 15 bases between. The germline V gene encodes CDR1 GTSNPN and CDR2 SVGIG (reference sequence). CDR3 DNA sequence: TGTGCCTGGAGACCCGATACGGGGGTAGAGACCCAGTACTTC. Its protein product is CAWRPDTGVETQYF.

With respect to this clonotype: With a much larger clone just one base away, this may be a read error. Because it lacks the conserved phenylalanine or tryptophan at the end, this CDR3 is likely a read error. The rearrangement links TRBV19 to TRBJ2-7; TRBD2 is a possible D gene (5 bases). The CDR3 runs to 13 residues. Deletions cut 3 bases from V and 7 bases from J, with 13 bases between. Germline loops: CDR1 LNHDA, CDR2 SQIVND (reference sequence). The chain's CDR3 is CASSMGSAREQYL. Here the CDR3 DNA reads TGTGCCAGTAGTATGGGGAGCGCGAGGGAGCAGTACCTC.

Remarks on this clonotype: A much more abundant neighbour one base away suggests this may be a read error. The CDR3 spells CAGSKRTGGRDDQPQHF. The CDR3 DNA sequence: TGTGCCGGCAGCAAAAGGACAGGGGGCAGAGACGATCAGCCCCAGCATTTT. The V gene is TRBV21-1, the J gene TRBJ1-5; no DNA check was done on the table's D call, TRBD1. TRBV21-1 represents a pseudogene. The CDR3 extends over 17 amino acids.

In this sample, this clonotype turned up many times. CDR3 loop: CSEMGRGNQPQHF. CDR3 DNA sequence: TGCAGTGAGATGGGCAGGGGCAATCAGCCCCAGCATTTT. V usage is TRBV20-1 and J usage is TRBJ1-5, with a weak D call TRBD1 (5 bases). The length of the CDR3 is 13 residues. Trimming removed 7 bases at V and 2 bases at J, with 12 bases between. The germline CDR1 and CDR2 sequences are DFQATT and SNEGSKA (reference sequence).

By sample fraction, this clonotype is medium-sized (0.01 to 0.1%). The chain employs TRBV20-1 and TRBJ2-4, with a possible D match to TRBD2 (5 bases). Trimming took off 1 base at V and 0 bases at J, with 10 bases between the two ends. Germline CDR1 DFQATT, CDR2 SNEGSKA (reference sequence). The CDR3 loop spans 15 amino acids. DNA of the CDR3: TGCAGTGCTAGAGCGCTCGGACTAGCCAAAAACATTCAGTACTTC. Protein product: CSARALGLAKNIQYF.

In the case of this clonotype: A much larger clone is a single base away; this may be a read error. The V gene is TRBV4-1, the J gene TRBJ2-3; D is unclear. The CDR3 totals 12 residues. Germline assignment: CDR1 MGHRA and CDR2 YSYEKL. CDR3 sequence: CAGSQVLDTQYF. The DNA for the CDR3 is TGCGCCGGCAGCCAAGTTCTAGATACGCAGTATTTT.

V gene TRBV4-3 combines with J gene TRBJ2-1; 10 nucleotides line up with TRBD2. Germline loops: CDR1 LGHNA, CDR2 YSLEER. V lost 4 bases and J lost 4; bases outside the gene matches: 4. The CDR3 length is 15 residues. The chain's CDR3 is CASSPGLAEYNEQFF. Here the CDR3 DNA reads TGCGCCAGCAGCCCCGGACTAGCGGAATACAATGAGCAGTTCTTC.

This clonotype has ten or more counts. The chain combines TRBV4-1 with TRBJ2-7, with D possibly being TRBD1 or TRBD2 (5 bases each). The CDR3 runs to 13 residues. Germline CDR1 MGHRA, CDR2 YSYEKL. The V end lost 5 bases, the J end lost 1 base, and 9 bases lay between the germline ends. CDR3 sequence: CASSERGSYEQYF. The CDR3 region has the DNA TGCGCCAGCAGCGAGAGGGGTTCCTACGAGCAGTACTTC.